A selection of T cell receptor beta chains follows, all from one sample in a study of shared clonotypes between healthy human individuals. The data were produced by immunoSEQ multiplex PCR, yet TCRdb's version contains in-frame clones alone and is incomplete. The profile shows some 2.4 million clones, over 85% of them singletons. Sequencing input: naive CD4+ T cells from PBMCs. All receptors derive from a young man in good health. Some clones in this sample may be carry-over from other donors' samples. Each CDR3 is given with its conserved first and last residue. D genes are given only for firm matches. The size entry is marked missing in some rows and otherwise reads once, few, many or a size class.

j_call d_call clone_size v_call cdr3_nt cdr3_aa
TRBJ1-2 TRBD1 once TRBV4-1 TGCGCCAGCAGCCAATCTACAGGGGGCTGGGGGTATGGCTACACCTTC CASSQSTGGWGYGYTF
TRBJ1-2 . . TRBV5-1 TGCGCCAGCAGCTTGGGCGGGGGCTCAAACTATGGCTACACCTTC CASSLGGGSNYGYTF
TRBJ2-3 TRBD2 . TRBV4-2 TGTGCCAGCAGCCAAGGGGCCGGACTAGCGGCCCTGTATTTT CASSQGAGLAALYF
TRBJ2-3 . . TRBV9 TGTGCCAGCAGCGTAGATAACTTTTACACAGATACGCAGTATTTT CASSVDNFYTDTQYF
TRBJ1-3 TRBD1 . TRBV9 TGTGCCAGCAGCGAAACAGGGGGTGGAAACACCATATATTTT CASSETGGGNTIYF
TRBJ2-3 . . TRBV27 TGTGCCAGCAGTTTTCTTTCTAGCACAGATACGCAGTATTTT CASSFLSSTDTQYF
TRBJ1-1 . . TRBV28 TGTGCCAGCAGTTCGCAGGGGTTAGGCACTGAAGCTTTCTTT CASSSQGLGTEAFF
TRBJ2-3 TRBD2 . TRBV7-3 TGTGCCAGCAGGGAAGCGGGAGAAGATACGCAGTATTTT CASREAGEDTQYF
TRBJ2-1 . . TRBV29-1 TGCAGCGTTGTCGTAACGTACAATGAGCAGTTCTTC CSVVVTYNEQFF
TRBJ1-6 . once TRBV5-1 TGCGCCAGCAGGTTACAGGCGAGCTCCTATAATTCACCCCTCCACTTT CASRLQASSYNSPLHF
TRBJ2-5 . . TRBV2 TGTGCCAGCAGTGAAGAGGCAGGGTACCAAGAGACCCAGTACTTC CASSEEAGYQETQYF
TRBJ1-3 TRBD1 . TRBV19 TGTGCCAGTAGTCCACAGGGGGCCTTTGGAAACACCATATATTTT CASSPQGAFGNTIYF
TRBJ1-5 TRBD1 . TRBV28 TGTGCCAGCAGTTTGCCGGGACAGGGAAATTTAAGACGCAATCAGCCCCAGCATTTT CASSLPGQGNLRRNQPQHF
TRBJ1-4 TRBD1 . TRBV5-4 TGTGCCAGCAGCCCAACAGGGGCAACTAATGAAAAACTGTTTTTT CASSPTGATNEKLFF
TRBJ2-1 . . TRBV6-1 TGTGCCAGCAGCGAACGGCGATTCTCCTACAATGAGCAGTTCTTC CASSERRFSYNEQFF
TRBJ1-1 . few TRBV19 TGTGCCAGTACCCCACAAAGTACTGGTGGAGCTTTCTTT CASTPQSTGGAFF
TRBJ2-1 . . TRBV15 TGTGCCACCAGCAGAGATCTGGAAAACAATGAGCAGTTCTTC CATSRDLENNEQFF
TRBJ2-1 TRBD2 once TRBV5-6 TGTGCCAGCAGCTTTCGGGGCGGGAGGGCCAATGAGCAGTTCTTC CASSFRGGRANEQFF
TRBJ2-1 . . TRBV28 TGTGCCAGCAGAGAGGGGCCCGGGCCTCCTGAGCAGTTCTTC CASREGPGPPEQFF
TRBJ2-1 TRBD2 . TRBV11-2 TGTGCCAGCAGGACCACTAGCGGGCCGTACAATGAGCAGTTCTTC CASRTTSGPYNEQFF